The subject of this entry is one TCR beta chain. Its target is not known. Amplification of TCR beta CDR3 regions was performed using RNA transcripts as template. When the TCR CDR3 underwent first-round RT-PCR, the HTBI primer set was used. TCRdb analysed the multiplex PCR reads with MiXCR anew, one entry per CDR3 protein. The sample includes approximately 870,000 distinct CDR3 sequences, roughly 40% seen only once; the top ten take approximately 8.7%. This entry comes from a study of T cells in Graves' hyperthyroidism and ophthalmopathy. Overall study findings and caveats: Ophthalmopathy and stable hyperthyroidism were told apart by a 13 V-J model.

The germline V and J ends were trimmed by 6 bases and 8 bases, with 19 bases remaining between them. In germline, CDR1 is DFQATT, CDR2 SNEGSKA (reference sequence). There are 14 residues in the CDR3. The chain links TRBV20-1 to TRBJ1-4; weak D call: TRBD1 (6 bases). This TCR derives from a man aged 18 to 30 with Graves' hyperthyroidism. The sample consisted of blood. The CDR3 reads CSALTGGAGEKLFF. The DNA of the CDR3 is TGCAGTGCGCTTACGGGGGGCGCAGGAGAAAAACTGTTTTTT.